This T cell receptor (beta chain) was recovered during a study of blood T cell repertoires in COVID-19. Study context: From T cells, B-cell-depleted T cells, or PBMCs came the material, which was cDNA or gDNA.

Germline CDR1 reads SQVTM; CDR2 reads ANQGSEA. CDR3 length equals 13 residues. Trimming took 4 bases from V and 6 from J; bases not matched to a gene: 6. How the authors handled the data: Estimates of nucleated cell counts were drawn from the amplification of reference gene primers. Some clones are missing from TCRdb's copy, which holds only in-frame ones; the method was immunoSEQ multiplex PCR. From that table come the V and J calls and clone size; the DNA was used to work out D and trimming. The sample has 120,000 or so clones, approximately 90% seen once. The gene calls are TRBV29-1 and TRBJ2-3; 8 nucleotides match TRBD2. The receptor was isolated from a human donor in a cohort sampled during active COVID-19. Sequenced input: peripheral blood. The CDR3 bases are TGCAGCGTTGTCAGCGGGGGATTTGATACGCAGTATTTT. It is translated as CSVVSGGFDTQYF.